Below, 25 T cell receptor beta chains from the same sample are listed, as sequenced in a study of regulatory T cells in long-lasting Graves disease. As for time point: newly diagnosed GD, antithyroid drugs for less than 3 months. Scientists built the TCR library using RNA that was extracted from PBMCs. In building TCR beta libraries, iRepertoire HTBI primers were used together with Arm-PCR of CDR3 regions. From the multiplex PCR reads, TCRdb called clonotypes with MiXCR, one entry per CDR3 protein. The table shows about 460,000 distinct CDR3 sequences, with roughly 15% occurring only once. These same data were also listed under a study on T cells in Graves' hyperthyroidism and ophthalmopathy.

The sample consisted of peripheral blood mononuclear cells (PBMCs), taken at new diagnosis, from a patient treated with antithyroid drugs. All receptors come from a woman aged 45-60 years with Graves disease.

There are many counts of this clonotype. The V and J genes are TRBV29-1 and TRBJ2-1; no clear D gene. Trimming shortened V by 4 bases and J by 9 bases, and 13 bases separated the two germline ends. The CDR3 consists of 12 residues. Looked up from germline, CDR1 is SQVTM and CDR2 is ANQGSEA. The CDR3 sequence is CSVAENPGEQFF. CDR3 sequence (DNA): TGCAGCGTTGCAGAGAATCCTGGTGAGCAGTTCTTC.

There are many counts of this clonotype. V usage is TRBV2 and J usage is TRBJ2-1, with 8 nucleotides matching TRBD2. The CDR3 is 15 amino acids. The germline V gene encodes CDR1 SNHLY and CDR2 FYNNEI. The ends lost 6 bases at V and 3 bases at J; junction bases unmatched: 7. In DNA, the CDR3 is TGTGCCAGCAGCCCATCGGGGGGGGTCTACAATGAGCAGTTCTTC. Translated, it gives CASSPSGGVYNEQFF.

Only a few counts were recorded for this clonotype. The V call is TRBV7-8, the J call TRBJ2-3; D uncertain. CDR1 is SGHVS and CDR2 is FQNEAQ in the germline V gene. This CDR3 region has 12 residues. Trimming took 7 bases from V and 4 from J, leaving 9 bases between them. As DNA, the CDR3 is TGTGCCAGCACCCTAGGAGCAGATACGCAGTATTTT. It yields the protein CASTLGADTQYF.

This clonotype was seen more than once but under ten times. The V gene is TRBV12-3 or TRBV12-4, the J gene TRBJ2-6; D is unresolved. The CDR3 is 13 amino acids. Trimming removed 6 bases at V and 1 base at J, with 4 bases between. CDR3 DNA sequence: TGTGCCAGCAGGAAATCTGGGGCCAACGTCCTGACTTTC. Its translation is CASRKSGANVLTF.

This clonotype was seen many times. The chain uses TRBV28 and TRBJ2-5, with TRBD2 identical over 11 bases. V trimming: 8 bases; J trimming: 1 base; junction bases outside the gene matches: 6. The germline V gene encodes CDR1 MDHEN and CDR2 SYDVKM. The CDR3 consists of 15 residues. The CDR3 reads CASSGTSGSQETQYF. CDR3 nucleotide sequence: TGTGCCAGCTCAGGGACTAGCGGTAGCCAAGAGACCCAGTACTTC.

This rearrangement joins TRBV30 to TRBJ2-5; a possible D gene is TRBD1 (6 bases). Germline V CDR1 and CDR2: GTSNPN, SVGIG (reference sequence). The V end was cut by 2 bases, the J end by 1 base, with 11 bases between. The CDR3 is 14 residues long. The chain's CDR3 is CAWSLGAGQETQYF. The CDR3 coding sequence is TGTGCCTGGAGTCTGGGGGCTGGCCAAGAGACCCAGTACTTC.

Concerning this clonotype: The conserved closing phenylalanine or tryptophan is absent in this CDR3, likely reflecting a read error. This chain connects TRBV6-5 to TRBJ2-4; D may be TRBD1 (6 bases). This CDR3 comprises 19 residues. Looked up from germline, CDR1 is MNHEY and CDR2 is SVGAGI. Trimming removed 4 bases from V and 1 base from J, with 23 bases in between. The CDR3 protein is CASSSRPPQGSFAKNIQYL. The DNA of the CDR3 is TGTGCCAGCAGTTCGCGCCCGCCCCAGGGGTCGTTTGCCAAAAACATTCAGTACCTC.

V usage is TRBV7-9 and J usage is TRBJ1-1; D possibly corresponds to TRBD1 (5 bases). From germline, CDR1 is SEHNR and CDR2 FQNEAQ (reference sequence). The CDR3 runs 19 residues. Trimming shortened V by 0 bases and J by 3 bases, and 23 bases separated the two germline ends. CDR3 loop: CASSLAYAAQGVGYTEAFF. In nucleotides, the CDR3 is TGTGCCAGCAGCTTAGCGTATGCAGCCCAAGGGGTTGGGTACACTGAAGCTTTCTTT. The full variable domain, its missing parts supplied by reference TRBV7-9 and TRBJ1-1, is DTGVSQNPRHKITKRGQNVTFRCDPISEHNRLYWYRQTLGQGPEFLTYFQNEAQLEKSRLLSDRFSAERPKGSFSTLEIQRTEQGDSAMYLCASSLAYAAQGVGYTEAFFGQGTRLTVV.

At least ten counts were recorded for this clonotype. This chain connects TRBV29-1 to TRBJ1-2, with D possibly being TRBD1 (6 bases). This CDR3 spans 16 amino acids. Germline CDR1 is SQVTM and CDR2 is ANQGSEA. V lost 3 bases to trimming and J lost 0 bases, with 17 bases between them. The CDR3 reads CSVDGDTTHSNYGYTF. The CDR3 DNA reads TGCAGCGTTGATGGGGACACCACGCACTCTAACTATGGCTACACCTTC.

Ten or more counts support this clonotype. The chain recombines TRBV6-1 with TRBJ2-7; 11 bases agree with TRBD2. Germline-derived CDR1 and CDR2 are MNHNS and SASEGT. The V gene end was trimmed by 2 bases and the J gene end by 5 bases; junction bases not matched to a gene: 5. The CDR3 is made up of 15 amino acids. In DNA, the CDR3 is TGTGCCAGCAGTGAAACTAGCGGGAGTTTTAACGAGCAGTACTTC. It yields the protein CASSETSGSFNEQYF.

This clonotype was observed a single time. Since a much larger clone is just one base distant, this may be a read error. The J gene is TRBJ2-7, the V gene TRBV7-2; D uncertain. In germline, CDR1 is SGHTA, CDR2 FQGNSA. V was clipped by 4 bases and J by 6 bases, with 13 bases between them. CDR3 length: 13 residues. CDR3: CASSYRSTCEQYF. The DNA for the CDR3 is TGTGCCAGCAGCTACCGCAGTACCTGCGAGCAGTACTTC.

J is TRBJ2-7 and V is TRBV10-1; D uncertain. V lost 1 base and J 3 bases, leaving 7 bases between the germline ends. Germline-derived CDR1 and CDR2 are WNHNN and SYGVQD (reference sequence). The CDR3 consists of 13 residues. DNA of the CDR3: TGCGCCAGCAGTGAGTTCAGGTACTACGAGCAGTACTTC. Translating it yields CASSEFRYYEQYF.

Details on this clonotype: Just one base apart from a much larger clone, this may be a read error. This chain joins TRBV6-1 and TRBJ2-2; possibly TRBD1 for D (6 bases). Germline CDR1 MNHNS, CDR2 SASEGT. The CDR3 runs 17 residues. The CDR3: CASSPATGLEGTGDLFF. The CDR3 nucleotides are TGTGCCAGCAGTCCGGCGACAGGCCTCGAGGGCACCGGGGATCTGTTTTTT.

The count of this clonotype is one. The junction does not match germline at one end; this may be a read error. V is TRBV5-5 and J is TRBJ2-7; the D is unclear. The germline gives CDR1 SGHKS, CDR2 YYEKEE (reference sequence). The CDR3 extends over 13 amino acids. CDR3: CASSQGLVNEQYF. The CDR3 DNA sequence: TGCGCCAGCAGCCAAGGTCTGGTTAACGAGCAGTACTTC. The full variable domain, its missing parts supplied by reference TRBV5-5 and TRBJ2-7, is DAGVTQSPTHLIKTRGQQVTLRCSPISGHKSVSWYQQVLGQGPQFIFQYYEKEERGRGNFPDRFSARQFPNYSSELNVNALLLGDSALYLCASSQGLVNEQYFGPGTRLTVT.

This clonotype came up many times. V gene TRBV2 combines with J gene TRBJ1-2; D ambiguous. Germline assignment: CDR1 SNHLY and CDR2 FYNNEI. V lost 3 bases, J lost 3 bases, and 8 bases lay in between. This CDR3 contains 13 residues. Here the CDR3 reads CASSDGWDYGYTF. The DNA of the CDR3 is TGTGCCAGCAGTGACGGGTGGGACTATGGCTACACCTTC.

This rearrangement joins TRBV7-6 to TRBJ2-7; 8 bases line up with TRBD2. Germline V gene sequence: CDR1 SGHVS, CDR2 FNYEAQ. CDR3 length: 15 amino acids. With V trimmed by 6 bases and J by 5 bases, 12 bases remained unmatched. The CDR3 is CASSLPGGGLDEQYF. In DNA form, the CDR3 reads TGTGCCAGCAGTCTCCCCGGGGGGGGTCTCGACGAGCAGTACTTC. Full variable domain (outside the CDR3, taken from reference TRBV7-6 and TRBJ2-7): GAGVSQSPRYKVTKRGQDVALRCDPISGHVSLYWYRQALGQGPEFLTYFNYEAQQDKSGLPNDRFSAERPEGSISTLTIQRTEQRDSAMYRCASSLPGGGLDEQYFGPGTRLTVT.

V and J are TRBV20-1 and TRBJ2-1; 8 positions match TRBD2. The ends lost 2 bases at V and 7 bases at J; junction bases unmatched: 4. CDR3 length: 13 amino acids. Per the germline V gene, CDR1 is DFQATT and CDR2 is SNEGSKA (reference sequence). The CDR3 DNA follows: TGCAGTGCTAGACCGGCTAGCGGGAATGAGCAGTTCTTC. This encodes CSARPASGNEQFF.

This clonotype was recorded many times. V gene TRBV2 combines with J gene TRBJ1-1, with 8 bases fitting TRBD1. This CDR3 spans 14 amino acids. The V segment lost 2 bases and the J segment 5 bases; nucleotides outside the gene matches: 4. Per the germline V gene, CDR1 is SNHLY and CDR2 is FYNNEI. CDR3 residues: CASSEQGALTEAFF. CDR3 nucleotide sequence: TGTGCCAGCAGTGAACAGGGGGCTCTAACTGAAGCTTTCTTT.

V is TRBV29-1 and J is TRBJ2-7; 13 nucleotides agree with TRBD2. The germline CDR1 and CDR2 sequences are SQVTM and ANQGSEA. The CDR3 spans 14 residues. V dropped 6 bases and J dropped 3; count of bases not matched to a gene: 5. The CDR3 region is CSVRTSGSSYEQYF. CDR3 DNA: TGCAGCGTGAGGACTAGCGGGAGTAGCTACGAGCAGTACTTC.

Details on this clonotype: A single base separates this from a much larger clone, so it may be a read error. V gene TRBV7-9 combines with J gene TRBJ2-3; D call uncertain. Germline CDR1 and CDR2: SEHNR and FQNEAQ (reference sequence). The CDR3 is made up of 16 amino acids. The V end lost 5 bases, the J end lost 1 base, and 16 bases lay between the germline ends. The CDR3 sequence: CASSALEAVGTDTQYF. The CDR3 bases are TGTGCCAGCAGCGCTCTCGAAGCTGTGGGCACAGATACGCAGTATTTT.

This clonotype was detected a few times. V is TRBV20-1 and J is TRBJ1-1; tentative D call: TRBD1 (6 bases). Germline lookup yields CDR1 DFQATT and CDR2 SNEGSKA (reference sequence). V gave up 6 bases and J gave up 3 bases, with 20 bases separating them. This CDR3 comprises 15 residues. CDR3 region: CSASPPFAGDTEAFF. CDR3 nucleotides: TGCAGTGCCTCTCCGCCCTTTGCAGGGGACACTGAAGCTTTCTTT.

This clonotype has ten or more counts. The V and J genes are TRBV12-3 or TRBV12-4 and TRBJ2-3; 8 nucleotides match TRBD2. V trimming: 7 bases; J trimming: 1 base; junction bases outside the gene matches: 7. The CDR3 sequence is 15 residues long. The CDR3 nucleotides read TGTGCCAGCACCCTGAGCGGGGGTGGCACAGATACGCAGTATTTT. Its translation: CASTLSGGGTDTQYF.

The CDR3 sequence is CASISTPSYEQYF. CDR3 coding DNA: TGTGCCAGCATCTCAACCCCTTCTTACGAGCAGTACTTC. The rearrangement links TRBV28 to TRBJ2-7; D remains unclear. In germline, CDR1 is MDHEN, CDR2 SYDVKM. The CDR3 contains 13 residues. Trimming took 7 bases from V and 4 from J, leaving 14 bases between them.

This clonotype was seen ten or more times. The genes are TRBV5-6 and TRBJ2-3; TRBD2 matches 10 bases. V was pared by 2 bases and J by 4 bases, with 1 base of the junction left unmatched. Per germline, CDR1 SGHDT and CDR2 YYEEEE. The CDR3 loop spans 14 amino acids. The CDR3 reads CASSLGLAADTQYF. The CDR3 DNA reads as TGTGCCAGCAGCTTAGGACTAGCGGCAGATACGCAGTATTTT.

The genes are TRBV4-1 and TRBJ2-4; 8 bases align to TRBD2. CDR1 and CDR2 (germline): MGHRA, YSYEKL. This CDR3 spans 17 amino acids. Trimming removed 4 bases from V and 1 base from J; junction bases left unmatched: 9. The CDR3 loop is CASSPGGVFGAKNIQYF. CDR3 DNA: TGCGCCAGCAGCCCCGGGGGGGTGTTCGGGGCCAAAAACATTCAGTACTTC.